These T cell receptor beta chains were read from a single sample in a study of blood T cells in healthy people across ages. TCRdb re-analysed the 5' RACE reads in MiXCR, keeping a single row per CDR3 protein. The profile shows 1.5 million to 2 million distinct CDR3 sequences, about 50% of them singletons. The specimen was blood. These receptors all come from a woman between 40 and 55 years old in good health. The CDR3 runs from the conserved cysteine through the conserved F or W. Fields, in order: clone size, V gene, J gene, D gene, CDR3 DNA, CDR3 protein. A D gene is named only where the DNA matches it firmly. For some rows the clone size is stated as once, few or many, or as a class when expanded; others skip it.

few	TRBV4-3	TRBJ1-2	.	TGCGCCAGCAGCCAAGATTCCTACCCGAACTATGGCTACACCTTC	CASSQDSYPNYGYTF
.	TRBV12-3/TRBV12-4	TRBJ1-2	.	TGTGCCAGCAGTTTAGGAAGGGAGGGCTACACCTTC	CASSLGREGYTF
.	TRBV7-2	TRBJ2-1	TRBD1	TGTGCCAGCAGCTTAGAGGGGGCCCTGAAACTTGAGCAGTTCTTC	CASSLEGALKLEQFF
once	TRBV5-8	TRBJ2-7	.	TGTGCCAGCACTTACTGGGCAGCATACAATGAGCAGTACTTC	CASTYWAAYNEQYF
.	TRBV7-9	TRBJ1-2	.	TGTGCCCGCAGCGTAGACCATAACTATGGCTACACCTTC	CARSVDHNYGYTF
.	TRBV28	TRBJ1-2	.	TGTGCCAGCACCCAGAATCAGGGTAACGGCTACACCTTC	CASTQNQGNGYTF
few	TRBV9	TRBJ1-2	.	TGTGCCAGCAGCGCGTGGGGCCACTATGGCTACACCTTC	CASSAWGHYGYTF
.	TRBV4-1	TRBJ1-2	.	TGCGCCAGCAGGGGACACCAGTCTCCCTATGGCTTCACCTTC	CASRGHQSPYGFTF
.	TRBV20-1	TRBJ2-1	TRBD1	TGCAGTGACGGGACAGGGTTAGAGACCCAGTTCTTC	CSDGTGLETQFF
few	TRBV7-2	TRBJ1-2	.	TGTGCCAGCAGCCCTGGGACTCTCGCTAACTATGGCTACACCTTC	CASSPGTLANYGYTF
.	TRBV4-3	TRBJ2-3	TRBD2	TGCGCCAGCAGCCAGATTCTGGGGGGGAGAAGCACAGATACGCAGTATTTT	CASSQILGGRSTDTQYF
few	TRBV6-2/TRBV6-3	TRBJ2-7	.	TGTGCCAGCAGTCCACGGACCGCATCGCCCTACTACGAGCAGTACTTC	CASSPRTASPYYEQYF
few	TRBV6-5	TRBJ2-3	TRBD2	TGTGCCAGCAGTTTTGGTGGTAGCGGGGTGTCAGATACGCAGTATTTT	CASSFGGSGVSDTQYF
.	TRBV7-2	TRBJ1-2	TRBD1	TGTGCCAGCAGCCCTGCCGGGACAGGGGGGTATGGCTACACCTTC	CASSPAGTGGYGYTF
.	TRBV6-6	TRBJ2-6	.	TGTGCCAGCAGACCCGGCCGGGACTCTGGGGCCAACGTCCTGACTTTC	CASRPGRDSGANVLTF
few	TRBV6-2/TRBV6-3	TRBJ2-5	TRBD2	TGTGCCAGCAGTCCCAGCGGGGGGTCTCAAGAGACCCAGTACTTC	CASSPSGGSQETQYF
.	TRBV10-3	TRBJ2-3	TRBD1	TGTGCCATCAGTGAAGGGGACAGGGTGGCAGATACGCAGTATTTT	CAISEGDRVADTQYF
.	TRBV7-2	TRBJ1-6	.	TGTGCCAGCAGCCCAGGATTTGTGGATTCACCCCTCCACTTT	CASSPGFVDSPLHF
.	TRBV5-1	TRBJ1-1	.	TGCGCCAGCAGCTATTCTAACAGAAACAGGACTTTCTTT	CASSYSNRNRTFF
.	TRBV20-1	TRBJ2-7	.	TGCAGTGCTAAAGAGGGGGGCGCAACTATCGAGCAGTACTTC	CSAKEGGATIEQYF
.	TRBV5-6	TRBJ2-6	.	TGTGCCAGCAGCTTGCGGGTTTTGAGACTCTCTGGGGCCAACGTCCTGACTTTC	CASSLRVLRLSGANVLTF
few	TRBV7-2	TRBJ2-7	.	TGTGCCAGCAGCTTAGGGGGACCTCTCTACGAGCAGTACTTC	CASSLGGPLYEQYF
.	TRBV6-6	TRBJ1-6	.	TGTGCCAGCAGTTACTCGGCTGAGGGGCGCAATTCACCCCCCCACTTT	CASSYSAEGRNSPPHF
few	TRBV14	TRBJ2-7	.	TGTGCCAGCAGTAACCCTGGGACACGGGGCGAGCAGTACTTC	CASSNPGTRGEQYF
.	TRBV7-2	TRBJ1-4	.	TGTGCCAGCAGCCCTCAGGGGTTGGGGAATGAAAAACTGTTTTTT	CASSPQGLGNEKLFF